This entry describes one T cell receptor (beta chain). The antigen is not known. TCRdb's copy holds only in-frame clones and misses some; the assay was immunoSEQ multiplex PCR. The table has approximately 1.5 million clones, around 98% seen once; the top ten hold roughly 0.4%. These data belong to a study of shared clonotypes between healthy human individuals. For the study at large: The donors, a couple of women and three men, were aged 18 to 49. Study results and limitations: Rarefaction exposed incomplete sorted-subset sequencing despite large depth.

The ends lost 5 bases at V and 6 bases at J; junction bases unmatched: 7. CDR3 length: 14 amino acids. Germline assignment: CDR1 MNHEY and CDR2 SMNVEV (reference sequence). The chain carries TRBV27 and TRBJ2-1; the match to TRBD2 covers 7 bases. This clonotype was obtained from a man aged 25 to 40 in good health. Material: naive CD4+ T cells sorted from blood. The subset: CD45RA+ positively selected. CDR3 in amino acids: CASSLPGLPNEQFF. The CDR3 DNA sequence: TGTGCCAGCAGTCTACCGGGACTACCCAATGAGCAGTTCTTC.